The sequence of this T cell receptor beta chain was determined in a study of T and B cells in COVID-19 patients. Study-level background: COVID-19 patients gave peripheral blood either during active infection or after recovery.

Points on this clonotype: The antigen remains unidentified.

BIOMED2 TRB-A/B primer pools were used in multiplex TRB PCR. TCRdb independently ran MiXCR on the multiplex PCR reads; one entry per CDR3 protein. Of 7,000 to 9,000 distinct CDR3 sequences listed, 30% to 45% are singletons. TRB was amplified from approximately 250-480 ng of blood genomic DNA. Study results and caveats: At recovery TRB diversity and richness exceeded healthy donors, after highly clonal active COVID-19 repertoires.

The CDR3 is made up of 17 amino acids. The V and J ends lost 1 base and 2 bases respectively, with 17 bases between them. Germline V gives CDR1 SGHDN, CDR2 FVKESK. The receptor was derived from a human donor with active COVID-19. Sequencing used blood. The V call is TRBV14, the J call TRBJ1-1; TRBD1 might be the D (6 bases). The CDR3 spells CASSQAPLRGANTEAFF. As DNA, the CDR3 is TGTGCCAGCAGCCAAGCACCCCTCAGGGGCGCAAACACTGAAGCTTTCTTT.